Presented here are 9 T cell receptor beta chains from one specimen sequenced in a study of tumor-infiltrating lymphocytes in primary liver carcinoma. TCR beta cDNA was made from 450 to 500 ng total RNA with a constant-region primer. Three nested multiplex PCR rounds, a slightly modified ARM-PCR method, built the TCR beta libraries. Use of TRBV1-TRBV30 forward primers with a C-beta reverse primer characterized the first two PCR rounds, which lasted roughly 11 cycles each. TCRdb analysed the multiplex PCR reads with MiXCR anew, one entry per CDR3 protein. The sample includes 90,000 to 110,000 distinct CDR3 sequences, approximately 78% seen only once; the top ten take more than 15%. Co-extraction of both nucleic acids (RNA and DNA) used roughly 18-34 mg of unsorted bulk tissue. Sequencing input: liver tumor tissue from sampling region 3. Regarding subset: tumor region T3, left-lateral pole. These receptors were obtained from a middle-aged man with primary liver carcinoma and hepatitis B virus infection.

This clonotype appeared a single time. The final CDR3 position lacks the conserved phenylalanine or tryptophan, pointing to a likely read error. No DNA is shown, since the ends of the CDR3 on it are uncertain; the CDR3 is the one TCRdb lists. The CDR3 is CASSLGHLRPGPNTEVFS. The rearrangement uses TRBV7-9 and TRBJ1-1; the table gives TRBD1 as D, unverified against the DNA. Counting both end residues, the CDR3 totals 18 amino acids. Germline loops: CDR1 SEHNR, CDR2 FQNEAQ (reference sequence).

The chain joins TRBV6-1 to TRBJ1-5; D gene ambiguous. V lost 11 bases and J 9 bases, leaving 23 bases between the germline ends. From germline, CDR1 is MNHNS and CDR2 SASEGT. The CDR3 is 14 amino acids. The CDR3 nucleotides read TGTGCCGGCAATGAGGCGAGGGAAATGGCGCCCCAGCATTTT. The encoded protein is CAGNEAREMAPQHF.

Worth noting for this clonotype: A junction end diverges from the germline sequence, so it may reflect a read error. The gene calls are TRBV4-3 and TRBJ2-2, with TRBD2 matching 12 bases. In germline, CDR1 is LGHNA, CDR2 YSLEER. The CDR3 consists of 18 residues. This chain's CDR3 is CASNQDSPGLAGPGELFF. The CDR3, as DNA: TGCGCCAGCAACCAAGATAGCCCGGGACTAGCGGGCCCGGGGGAGCTGTTTTTT.

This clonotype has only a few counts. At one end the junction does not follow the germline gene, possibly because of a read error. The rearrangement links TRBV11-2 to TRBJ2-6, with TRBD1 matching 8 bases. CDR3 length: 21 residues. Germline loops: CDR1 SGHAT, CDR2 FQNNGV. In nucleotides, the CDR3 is TGTGCTAGCAGCATGGGGGGAGACAGGGGCATTTCCATCTCTGGGGCCAACGTCCTGACCTTC. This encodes CASSMGGDRGISISGANVLTF.

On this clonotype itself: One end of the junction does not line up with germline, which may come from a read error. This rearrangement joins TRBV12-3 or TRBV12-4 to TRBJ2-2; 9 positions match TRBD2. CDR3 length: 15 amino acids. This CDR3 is CASRLVLGRGGGLFF. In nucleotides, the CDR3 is TGCGCCAGCAGATTAGTTCTGGGGCGCGGGGGGGGGCTGTTTTTT.

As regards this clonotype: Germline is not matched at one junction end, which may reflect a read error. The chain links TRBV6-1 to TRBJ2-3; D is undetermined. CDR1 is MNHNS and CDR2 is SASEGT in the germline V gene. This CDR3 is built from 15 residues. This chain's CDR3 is CATSEGSWPADTQYF. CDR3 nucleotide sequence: TGTGCCACCAGTGAAGGTAGCTGGCCCGCAGATACGCAGTACTTT.

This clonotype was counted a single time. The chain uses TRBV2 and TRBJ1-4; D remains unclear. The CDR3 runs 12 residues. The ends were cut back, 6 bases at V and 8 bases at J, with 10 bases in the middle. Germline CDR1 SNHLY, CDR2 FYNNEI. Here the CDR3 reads CASRRDPEKLFF. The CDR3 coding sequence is TGTGCCAGCAGACGGGATCCGGAAAAACTGTTTTTT.

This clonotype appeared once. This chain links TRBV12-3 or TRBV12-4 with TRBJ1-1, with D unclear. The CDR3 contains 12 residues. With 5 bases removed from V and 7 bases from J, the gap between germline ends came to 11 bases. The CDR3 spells CASSPVGSEAFF. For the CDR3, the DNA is TGTGCCAGCAGTCCGGTAGGGAGTGAAGCTTTCTTT.

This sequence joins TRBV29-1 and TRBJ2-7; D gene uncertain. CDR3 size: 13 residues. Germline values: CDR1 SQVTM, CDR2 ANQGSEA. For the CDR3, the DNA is TGCAGCGTGACGGTCCCCCTCTCCTACGAACAGTACGTC. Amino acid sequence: CSVTVPLSYEQYV.